This T cell receptor beta chain stems from a study of T cells in Graves' hyperthyroidism and ophthalmopathy. General observations from the study: Blood shared most expanded thyroid clonotypes above 0.001. Patients with ophthalmopathy were separated from those with stable hyperthyroidism by a 13 V-J model.

This CDR3 is 16 amino acids long. V was cut by 7 bases and J by 5 bases, with 23 bases left in between. Germline assignment: CDR1 LNHDA and CDR2 SQIVND (reference sequence). A note on this clonotype: Its antigen is as yet unknown.

The CDR3 regions of TCR beta were amplified from RNA transcripts. A set of HTBI primers served as the primers for a first-round RT-PCR of the TCR CDR3. MiXCR, applied by TCRdb to the multiplex PCR reads, yields one record per CDR3 protein. The data hold fewer than 700,000 distinct CDR3 sequences, with 15% to 20% observed a single time. Graves' hyperthyroidism showing no ophthalmopathy progression within 18 months was considered stable. The sequenced sample was blood. The chain links TRBV19 to TRBJ1-1, with D tentatively TRBD1 (5 bases). The sequence came from a woman aged 30 to 39 with Graves' hyperthyroidism. The CDR3 spells CASKSGTLPRGTEAFF. Written as DNA, the CDR3 is TGTGCCAGTAAGTCAGGGACCCTTCCTCGGGGGACTGAAGCTTTCTTT.